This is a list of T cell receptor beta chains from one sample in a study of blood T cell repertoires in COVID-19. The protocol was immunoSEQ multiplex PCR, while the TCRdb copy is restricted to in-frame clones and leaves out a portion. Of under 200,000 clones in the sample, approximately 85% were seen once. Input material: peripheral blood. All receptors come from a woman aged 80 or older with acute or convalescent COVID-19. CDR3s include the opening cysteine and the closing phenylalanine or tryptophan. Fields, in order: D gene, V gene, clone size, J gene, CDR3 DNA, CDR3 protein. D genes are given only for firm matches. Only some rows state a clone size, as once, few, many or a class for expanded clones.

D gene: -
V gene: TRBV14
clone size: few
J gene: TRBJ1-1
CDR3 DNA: TGTGCCAGCAGCCCCGGGTGGACTGAAGCTTTCTTT
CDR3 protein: CASSPGWTEAFF

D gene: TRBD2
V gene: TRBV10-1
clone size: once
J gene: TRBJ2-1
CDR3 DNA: TGCGCCAGCAGTAGAAGCGGGGGTTACAATGAGCAGTTCTTC
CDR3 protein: CASSRSGGYNEQFF

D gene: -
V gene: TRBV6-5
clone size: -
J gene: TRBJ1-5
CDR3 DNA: TGTGCCAGCAGAGCCCAAACAGGGTTCAAGAGTCCCCAGCATTTT
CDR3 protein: CASRAQTGFKSPQHF

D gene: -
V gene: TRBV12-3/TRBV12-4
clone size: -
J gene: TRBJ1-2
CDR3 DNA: TGTGCCAGCTCGACTGACCGGTATTATGGCTACACCTTC
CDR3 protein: CASSTDRYYGYTF

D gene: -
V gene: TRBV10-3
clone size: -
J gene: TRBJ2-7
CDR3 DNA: TGTGCCATCAGTGCGGGGGACGACTCCTACGAGCAGTACTTC
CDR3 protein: CAISAGDDSYEQYF

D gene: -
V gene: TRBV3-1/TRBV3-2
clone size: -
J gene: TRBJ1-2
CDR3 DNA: TGTGCCAGCAGCCAGCTCAGGACAGACCTCTATGGCTACACCTTC
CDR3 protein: CASSQLRTDLYGYTF

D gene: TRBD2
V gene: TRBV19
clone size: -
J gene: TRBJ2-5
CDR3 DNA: TGTGCCAGTAGTTTCAGCGGGGGGGCCTCAGAGACCCAGTACTTC
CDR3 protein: CASSFSGGASETQYF

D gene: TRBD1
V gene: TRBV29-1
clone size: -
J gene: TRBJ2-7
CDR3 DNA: TGCAGCGTCGCCGGGACAGGGAAGACCTACGAGCAGTACTTC
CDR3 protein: CSVAGTGKTYEQYF

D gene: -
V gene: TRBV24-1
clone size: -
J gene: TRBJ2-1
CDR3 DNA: TGTGCCACCAGTGACCAGACAGGCGGCTTCAATGAGCAGTTCTTC
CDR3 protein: CATSDQTGGFNEQFF

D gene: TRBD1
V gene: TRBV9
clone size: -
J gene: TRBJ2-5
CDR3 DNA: TGTGCCAGCAGCGTAGGGGACAGGGGTTCAGAGACCCAGTACTTC
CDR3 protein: CASSVGDRGSETQYF

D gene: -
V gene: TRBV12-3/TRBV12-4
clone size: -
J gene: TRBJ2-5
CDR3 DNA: TGTGCCAGCAGTTTAGCCCTCCAAGAGACCCAGTACTTC
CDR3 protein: CASSLALQETQYF

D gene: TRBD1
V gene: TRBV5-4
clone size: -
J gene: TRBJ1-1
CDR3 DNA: TGTGCCAGCAGCCTGGACAGGGCCTGGACTGAAGCTTTCTTT
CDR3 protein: CASSLDRAWTEAFF

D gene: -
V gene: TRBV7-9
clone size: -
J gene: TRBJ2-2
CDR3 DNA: TGTGCCAGCAGCTTCCTGACAGGCCGCACCGGGGAGCTGTTTTTT
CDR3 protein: CASSFLTGRTGELFF

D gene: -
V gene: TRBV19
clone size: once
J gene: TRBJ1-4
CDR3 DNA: TGTGCCAGTAGACTCTTCTCGGCAACTAATGAAAAACTGTTTTTT
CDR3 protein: CASRLFSATNEKLFF

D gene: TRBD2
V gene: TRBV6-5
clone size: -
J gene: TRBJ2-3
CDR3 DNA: TGTGCCAGCAGTTACTCGACGGGGGGATACACAGATACGCAGTATTTT
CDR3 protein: CASSYSTGGYTDTQYF

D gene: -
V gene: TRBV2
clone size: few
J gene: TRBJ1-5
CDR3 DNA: TGTGCCAGCAGTGAATGGGGGGTTCGCAATCAGCCCCAGCATTTT
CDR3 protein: CASSEWGVRNQPQHF

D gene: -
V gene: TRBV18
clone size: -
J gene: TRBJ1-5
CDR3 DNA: TGTGCCAGCTCACAAGGACAGCGATATCAGCCCCAGCATTTT
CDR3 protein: CASSQGQRYQPQHF

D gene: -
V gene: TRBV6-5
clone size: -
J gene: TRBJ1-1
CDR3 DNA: TGTGCCAGCAGTTACCTCGGCAGGACTGAAGCTTTCTTT
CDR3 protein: CASSYLGRTEAFF

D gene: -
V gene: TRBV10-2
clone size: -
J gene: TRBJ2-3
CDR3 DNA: TGCGCCAGCAGCCCCCGGACATTTGCGGATACGCAGTATTTT
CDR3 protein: CASSPRTFADTQYF

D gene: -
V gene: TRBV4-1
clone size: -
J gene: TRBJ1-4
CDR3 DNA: TGCGCCAGCAGCCAAGATGGGGCGGTGGGGGGTAATGAAAAACTGTTTTTT
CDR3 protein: CASSQDGAVGGNEKLFF

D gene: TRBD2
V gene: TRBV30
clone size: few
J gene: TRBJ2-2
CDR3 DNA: TGTGCCGGGAGCGGGAGCGGATTCACCGGGGAGCTGTTTTTT
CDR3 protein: CAGSGSGFTGELFF